This note documents a single T cell receptor (beta chain) sequence. This sample was included in a study of OX40 agonist ivuxolimab in advanced cancers. At the level of the study: Patients were 82.7% male with ages roughly 23 to 85, mean 60.

Only in-frame clones appear in the TCRdb table, and some are missing; sequencing was by immunoSEQ multiplex PCR. Of over 55,000 clones listed, approximately 91% were seen once; the top ten hold about 1.8%. V was trimmed by 0 bases and J by 5 bases, leaving 6 bases between them. Germline CDR1 SGHRS, CDR2 YFSETQ. The CDR3 is 14 amino acids. This sample comprised CD4+ or CD8+ T cells sorted from blood, obtained in a trial of the OX40 agonist ivuxolimab. The gene calls are TRBV5-1 and TRBJ1-6, with TRBD1 as a possible D gene (6 bases). This clonotype was obtained from an adult with an advanced solid tumor such as melanoma, head and neck, liver or kidney cancer. The CDR3, as DNA: TGCGCCAGCAGCTTGGCAGGGGATAATTCACCCCTCCACTTT. Amino acid sequence: CASSLAGDNSPLHF.